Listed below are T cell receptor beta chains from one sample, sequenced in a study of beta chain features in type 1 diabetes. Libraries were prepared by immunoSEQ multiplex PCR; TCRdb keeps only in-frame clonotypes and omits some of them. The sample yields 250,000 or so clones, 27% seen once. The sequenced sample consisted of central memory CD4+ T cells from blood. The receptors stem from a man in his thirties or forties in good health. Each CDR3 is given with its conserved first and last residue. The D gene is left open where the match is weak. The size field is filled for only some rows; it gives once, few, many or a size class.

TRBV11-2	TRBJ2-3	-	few	TGTGCCAGCAGCTTAACCGGGGTGGGACGCGTCACAGATACGCAGTATTTT	CASSLTGVGRVTDTQYF
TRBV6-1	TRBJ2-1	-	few	TGTGCCACCTCAGGTCAGGTCTACAATGAGCAGTTCTTC	CATSGQVYNEQFF
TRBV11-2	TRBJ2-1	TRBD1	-	TGTGCCAGCAGCTTGAGGACAGGGTATGAGCAGTTCTTC	CASSLRTGYEQFF
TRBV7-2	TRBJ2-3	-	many	TGTGCCAGCAGCTTAGTGGATTTGGTAACAGATACGCAGTATTTT	CASSLVDLVTDTQYF
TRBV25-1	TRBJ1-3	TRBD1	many	TGTGCCAGCAGTGGAAACAGGGGCGACAGGAGCTCTGGAAACACCATATATTTT	CASSGNRGDRSSGNTIYF
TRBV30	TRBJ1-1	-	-	TGTGCCTGGAGTCCGGGGGGATCGGACACTGAAGCTTTCTTT	CAWSPGGSDTEAFF
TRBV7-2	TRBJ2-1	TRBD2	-	TGTGCCAGCAGCCTCTTGCCTAGCGGGAGTAGGAATGAGCAGTTCTTC	CASSLLPSGSRNEQFF
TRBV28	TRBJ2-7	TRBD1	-	TGTGCCAGCCCTCCCCTCTCAAGACAGGGGGCCCACGAGCAGTACTTC	CASPPLSRQGAHEQYF
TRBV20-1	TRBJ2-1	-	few	TGCAGTGCGAGCGATCTCTCCCGGGAGTTCTTC	CSASDLSREFF
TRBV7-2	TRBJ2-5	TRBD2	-	TGTGCCAGCTCCCAAGCGGGGGTAGGCCAAGAGACCCAGTACTTC	CASSQAGVGQETQYF
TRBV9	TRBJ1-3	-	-	TGTGCCAGCGGAGGACTTGCAGGGGTAGGAAACACCATATATTTT	CASGGLAGVGNTIYF
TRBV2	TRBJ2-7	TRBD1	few	TGTGCCAGCCAGAACAGACAGGGGGGTTCCTACGAGCAGTACTTC	CASQNRQGGSYEQYF
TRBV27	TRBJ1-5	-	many	TGTGCCAGCAGTTACAGTGGAGAGCCCCAGCATTTT	CASSYSGEPQHF
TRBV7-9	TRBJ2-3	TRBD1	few	TGTGCCAGCAGCTTAGCAAAGACAGGGGACACAGATACGCAGTATTTT	CASSLAKTGDTDTQYF
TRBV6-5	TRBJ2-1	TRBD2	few	TGTGCCAGCAGATTGACTAGCGGGGGATACAATGAGCAGTTCTTC	CASRLTSGGYNEQFF
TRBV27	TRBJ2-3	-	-	TGTGCCAGCAGTTTGACAACTCGCACAGATACGCAGTATTTT	CASSLTTRTDTQYF
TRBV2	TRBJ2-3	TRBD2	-	TGTGCCAGCGGGACTAGCGGGGGCACAGATACGCAGTATTTT	CASGTSGGTDTQYF
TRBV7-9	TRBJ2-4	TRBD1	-	TGTGCCAGCAGCCCCTCCAGGGGGCAAGCCAAAAACATTCAGTACTTC	CASSPSRGQAKNIQYF
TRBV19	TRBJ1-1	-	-	TGTGCCAGTAGTGCTCTACAGAAGAACACTGAAGCTTTCTTT	CASSALQKNTEAFF
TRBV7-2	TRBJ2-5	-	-	TGTGCCAGCAGCTTCGCAGGGCCAGAGACCCAGTACTTC	CASSFAGPETQYF
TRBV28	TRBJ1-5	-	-	TGTGCCAGCAGTTCGCTCAGGGCGTCTGGTCAGCCCCAGCATTTT	CASSSLRASGQPQHF
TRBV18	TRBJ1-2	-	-	TGTGCCAGCTCACCACCGGAGATCAACTATGGCTACACCTTC	CASSPPEINYGYTF
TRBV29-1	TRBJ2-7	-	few	TGCAGCGTTGAAGAGCGGCAGTCCGAGCAGTACTTC	CSVEERQSEQYF
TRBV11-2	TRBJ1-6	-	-	TGTGCCAGCAGCTTAGATACCCGGCAGTCACCCCTCCACTTT	CASSLDTRQSPLHF
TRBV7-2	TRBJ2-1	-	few	TGTGCCAGCAGCCCTACGCGCTGGGGGCAGTTCTTC	CASSPTRWGQFF
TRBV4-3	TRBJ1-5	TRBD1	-	TGCGCCAGCAGCCAAGAACAGGGGAATCAGCCCCAGCATTTT	CASSQEQGNQPQHF
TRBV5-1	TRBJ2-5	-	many	TGCGCCAGCAGCTCGGACAGTCACCGGGGGACCCAGTACTTC	CASSSDSHRGTQYF
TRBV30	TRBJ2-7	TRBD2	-	TGTGCCTGGAGACTAGCGGGGAGCTACGAGCAGTACTTC	CAWRLAGSYEQYF
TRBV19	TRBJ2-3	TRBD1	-	TGTGCCAGTAGTATGGAGGCACAGGGGACAGATACGCAGTATTTT	CASSMEAQGTDTQYF
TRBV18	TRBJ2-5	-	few	TGTGCCAGCTCTCGGGGCGGGGCGGAAGAGACCCAGTACTTC	CASSRGGAEETQYF
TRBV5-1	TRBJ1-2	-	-	TGCGCCAGCAGCTTGGGATCAGAACGCTACACCTTC	CASSLGSERYTF